Listed below are T cell receptor beta chains from one sample, sequenced in a study of shared clonotypes between healthy human individuals. Repertoires were generated with immunoSEQ multiplex PCR, while TCRdb's copy carries only in-frame clones and drops some. The table lists around 620,000 clones, 85% to 95% of them singletons. The specimen was naive CD8+ T cells sorted from blood. Every receptor here comes from a woman aged 25 to 39 in good health. The CDR3 runs from the conserved cysteine through the conserved F or W. The order of the fields is D gene, J gene, V gene, CDR3 protein. A D gene is named only where the DNA matches it firmly.

>TRBD1|TRBJ1-1|TRBV19
CASSIYQGGNTEAFF
>.|TRBJ2-7|TRBV11-2
CASSLGNYEQYF
>.|TRBJ2-3|TRBV7-2
CASSLEGPTATDTQYF
>.|TRBJ1-1|TRBV6-5
CASSYAVGNTEAFF
>.|TRBJ2-1|TRBV5-6
CASSLGGARGNEQFF
>.|TRBJ2-1|TRBV7-6
CASRESSYNEQFF
>.|TRBJ2-5|TRBV28
CASRNPTRAQETQYF
>.|TRBJ1-2|TRBV7-9
CASSAPRRVSTF
>.|TRBJ2-7|TRBV4-1
CASSRYPGPASYEQYF
>TRBD1|TRBJ1-1|TRBV28
CASSLSGGAEAFF
>.|TRBJ1-5|TRBV19
CASSLFPWTADNQPQHF
>.|TRBJ2-1|TRBV28
CASSLYDQGNEQFF
>.|TRBJ1-5|TRBV28
CASSFMGQQEPQHF
>TRBD1|TRBJ2-7|TRBV27
CAGTDRPNFSYEQYF
>TRBD1|TRBJ1-4|TRBV6-5
CASSSRTGSNEKLFF
>.|TRBJ1-1|TRBV11-3
CASSQLWTALNTEAFF
>TRBD1|TRBJ1-5|TRBV19
CASSIVAGGDQPQHF
>.|TRBJ1-1|TRBV27
CASSLEGPRAEAFF
>.|.|TRBV28
CASSFGLTGYEQYF
>TRBD2|TRBJ2-5|TRBV9
CASSVVLLADTRETQYF
>.|TRBJ2-7|TRBV19
CASSIVGGSPYEQYF
>.|TRBJ2-7|TRBV7-9
CASSLANRAYEQYF
>.|TRBJ1-2|TRBV10-3
CAISEGGGVDGYTF
>TRBD1|TRBJ2-1|TRBV27
CASSLSFAGGLAHNEQFF
>.|TRBJ2-1|TRBV7-8
CASSSRLDHYNEQFF
>.|TRBJ1-2|TRBV28
CASSPGSRGYTF
>.|TRBJ2-5|TRBV28
CASSFRETQYF
>.|TRBJ1-3|TRBV19
CARGSGPPSGNTIYF
>TRBD2|TRBJ2-7|TRBV28
CASSPWGGNINEQYF
>TRBD2|TRBJ2-1|TRBV19
CASSLAGATYNEQFF
>.|TRBJ2-7|TRBV25-1
CASTNSYEQYF
>TRBD2|TRBJ2-7|TRBV4-1
CASSQAGTSSDYEQYF
>.|TRBJ2-7|TRBV28
CASSFLFTGSSYEQYF